The 5 T cell receptor beta chains in this list originate from one sample, sequenced in a study of T cell repertoires in aging, cancer and after chemotherapy. TCR beta rearrangements were amplified from peripheral blood genomic DNA. TRB rearrangements spanning V, D and J were amplified using mixed TRB-A/B primers. In TCRdb, the multiplex PCR reads were re-called with MiXCR into one record per CDR3 protein. The sample contains 7,300 or so distinct CDR3 sequences, less than 65% of which appear only once. Sequences were obtained from blood. All receptors derive from a human donor with a solid tumor.

The chain joins TRBV7-3 to TRBJ2-4, with D perhaps TRBD2 (5 bases). The germline V and J ends were trimmed by 2 bases and 4 bases, with 15 bases remaining between them. The length of the CDR3 is 16 residues. The germline CDR1 and CDR2 sequences are SGHTA and FQGTGA. The CDR3 DNA is TGTGCCAGCAGCTTACCGGCGGGCCGTTCTAAAAACATTCAGTACTTC. It translates to CASSLPAGRSKNIQYF.

The CDR3 DNA reads as TGTGCCAGCAGTCACTCGACAGGGTCTAATTCACCCCTCCACTTT. Residues: CASSHSTGSNSPLHF. The chain uses TRBV28 and TRBJ1-6, with 7 bases fitting TRBD1. Germline assignment: CDR1 MDHEN and CDR2 SYDVKM. This CDR3 contains 15 residues. J gave up 6 bases and V 5 bases, and 7 bases lay outside the gene matches.

V is TRBV7-2 and J is TRBJ1-2; possibly TRBD1 for D (5 bases). Germline V gives CDR1 SGHTA, CDR2 FQGNSA. V lost 3 bases to trimming and J lost 3 bases, with 14 bases between them. CDR3 size: 15 residues. The CDR3 coding sequence is TGTGCCAGCAGCTTCGTGACGGGGGAGCACTATGGCTACACCTTC. Its translation: CASSFVTGEHYGYTF. Looking up the rest from reference TRBV7-2 and TRBJ1-2 gives the full variable domain: GAGVSQSPSNKVTEKGKDVELRCDPISGHTALYWYRQSLGQGLEFLIYFQGNSAPDKSGLPSDRFSAERTGGSVSTLTIQRTQQEDSAVYLCASSFVTGEHYGYTFGSGTRLTVV.

The CDR3 sequence is CASSLVQGGNYGYTF. The CDR3 bases are TGTGCCAGCAGCTTGGTACAGGGTGGGAACTATGGCTACACCTTC. V usage is TRBV7-2 and J usage is TRBJ1-2; TRBD1 might be the D (6 bases). In germline, CDR1 is SGHTA, CDR2 FQGNSA. The V end lost 3 bases, the J end lost 2 bases, and 13 bases lay between the germline ends. CDR3 length equals 15 residues.

This clonotype has more than one count but fewer than ten. The rearrangement joins TRBV7-9 to TRBJ2-1; 11 bases map to TRBD2. The CDR3 runs to 15 residues. Germline V lookup: CDR1 SEHNR, CDR2 FQNEAQ (reference sequence). With V trimmed by 5 bases and J by 6 bases, 6 bases remained unmatched. The CDR3 is CASSGTSGSTNEQFF. For the CDR3, the DNA is TGTGCCAGCAGCGGTACTAGCGGGAGTACCAATGAGCAGTTCTTC.